This record covers a single TCR beta chain. This entry belongs to a study of shared T cell receptors in the human thymus. The V end was cut by 0 bases, the J end by 8 bases, with 7 bases between. This CDR3 contains 11 residues. The germline CDR1 and CDR2 sequences are GTSNPN and SVGIG (reference sequence). Assay: immunoSEQ multiplex PCR; the TCRdb copy retains only in-frame clones and omits some. The sample records hundreds of thousands of clones, approximately 87% being singletons. These same data were also listed under a study on human thymus T cells.

This clonotype was sampled from a boy younger than two with a congenital heart defect. V is TRBV30 and J is TRBJ1-1; D is ambiguous. Material for sequencing was thymocytes. CDR3 loop: CAWSVPREAFF. The CDR3 nucleotides are TGTGCCTGGAGTGTACCCAGGGAAGCTTTCTTT.